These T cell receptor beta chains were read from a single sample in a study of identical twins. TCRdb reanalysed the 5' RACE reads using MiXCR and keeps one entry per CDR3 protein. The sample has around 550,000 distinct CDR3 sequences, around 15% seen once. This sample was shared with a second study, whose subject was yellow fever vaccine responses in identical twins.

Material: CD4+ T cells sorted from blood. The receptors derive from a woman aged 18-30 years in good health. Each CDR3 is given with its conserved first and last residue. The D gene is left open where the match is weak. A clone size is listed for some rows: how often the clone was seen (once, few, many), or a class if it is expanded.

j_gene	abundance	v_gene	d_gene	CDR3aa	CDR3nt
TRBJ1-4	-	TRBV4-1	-	CASSQDRARGFGATNEKLFF	TGCGCCAGCAGCCAAGATCGTGCCAGGGGTTTTGGTGCAACTAATGAAAAACTGTTTTTT
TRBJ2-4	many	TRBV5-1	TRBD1	CASSQGQGFKNIQYF	TGCGCCAGCAGCCAGGGACAGGGATTCAAAAACATTCAGTACTTC
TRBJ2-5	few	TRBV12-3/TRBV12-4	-	CASTQAWAETQYF	TGTGCCAGCACCCAGGCTTGGGCAGAGACCCAGTACTTC
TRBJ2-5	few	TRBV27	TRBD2	CASRELAGVRTETQYF	TGTGCCAGCAGGGAGCTAGCGGGAGTACGGACTGAGACCCAGTACTTC
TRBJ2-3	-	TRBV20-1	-	CSATGTLTDTQYF	TGCAGTGCTACCGGGACCCTCACAGATACGCAGTATTTT
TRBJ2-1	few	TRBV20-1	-	CSAPRPAPYNEQFF	TGCAGTGCCCCGCGGCCGGCCCCCTACAATGAGCAGTTCTTC
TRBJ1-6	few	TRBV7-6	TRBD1	CASSARQGANSPLHF	TGTGCCAGCAGCGCCCGACAGGGAGCCAATTCACCCCTCCACTTT
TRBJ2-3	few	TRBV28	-	CASSLRDRRTDTQYF	TGTGCCAGCAGTCTCCGGGACCGACGCACAGATACGCAGTATTTT
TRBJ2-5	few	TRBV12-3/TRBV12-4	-	CASSGQIQETQYF	TGTGCCAGCTCTGGACAGATCCAAGAGACCCAGTACTTC
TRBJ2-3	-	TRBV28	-	CASSFLGPQQYF	TGTGCCAGCAGTTTCCTAGGACCCCAACAGTATTTT
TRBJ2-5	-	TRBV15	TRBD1	CATSRVNRGVETQYF	TGTGCCACCAGCAGAGTTAACAGGGGAGTAGAGACCCAGTACTTC
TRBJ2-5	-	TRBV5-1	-	CASSRVTGSGETQYF	TGCGCCAGCAGCAGGGTTACAGGGAGCGGAGAGACCCAGTACTTC
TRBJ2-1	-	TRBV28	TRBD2	CASRLGGSNEQFF	TGTGCCAGCAGGCTGGGGGGGTCGAATGAGCAGTTCTTC
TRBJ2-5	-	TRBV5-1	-	CASSTQVGETQYF	TGCGCCAGCAGCACCCAGGTAGGAGAGACCCAGTACTTC
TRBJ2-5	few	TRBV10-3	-	CAISDLSEGIGVTQYF	TGTGCCATCAGTGATTTGAGTGAGGGGATCGGAGTGACCCAGTACTTC
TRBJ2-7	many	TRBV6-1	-	CASSGHYEQYF	TGTGCCAGCAGTGGCCACTACGAGCAGTACTTC
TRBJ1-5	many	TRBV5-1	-	CASSPEGGQPQHF	TGCGCCAGCAGCCCAGAAGGAGGGCAGCCCCAGCATTTT
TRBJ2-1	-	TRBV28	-	CASSFRGGIPNEQFF	TGTGCCAGCAGCTTCAGGGGGGGAATTCCCAATGAGCAGTTCTTC
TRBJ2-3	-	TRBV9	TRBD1	CASSIGQGMDTQYF	TGTGCCAGCAGCATAGGACAGGGGATGGATACGCAGTATTTT
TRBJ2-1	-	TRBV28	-	CASSPTQVGMDEQFF	TGTGCCAGCAGTCCAACTCAGGTAGGGATGGATGAGCAGTTCTTC
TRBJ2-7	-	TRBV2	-	CASSGDHYEQYF	TGTGCCAGCAGTGGGGACCACTACGAGCAGTACTTC
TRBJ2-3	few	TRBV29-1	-	CSVDGTASFDTQYF	TGCAGCGTGGATGGGACTGCCTCCTTTGATACGCAGTATTTT
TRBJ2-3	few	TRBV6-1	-	CASSDRSGVTDTQYF	TGTGCCAGCAGTGACAGGTCAGGGGTAACAGATACGCAGTATTTT
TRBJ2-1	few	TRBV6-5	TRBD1	CASSYSRDRANEQFF	TGTGCCAGCAGTTACTCGAGGGACAGGGCCAATGAGCAGTTCTTC
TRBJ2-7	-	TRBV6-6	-	CASTTAVPGEQYF	TGTGCCAGCACGACAGCGGTCCCGGGGGAGCAGTACTTC
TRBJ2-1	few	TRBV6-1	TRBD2	CASSPLLAGGVNEQFF	TGTGCCAGCAGCCCGTTACTAGCGGGAGGCGTGAATGAGCAGTTCTTC
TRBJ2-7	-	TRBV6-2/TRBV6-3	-	CASSSPGQSSYEQYF	TGTGCCAGCAGTTCACCGGGACAATCTAGCTACGAGCAGTACTTC
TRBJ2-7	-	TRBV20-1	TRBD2	CSAKTSGPYEQYF	TGCAGTGCGAAGACTAGCGGGCCCTACGAGCAGTACTTC
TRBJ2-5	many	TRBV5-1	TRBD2	CASSLNGALAGQETQYF	TGCGCCAGCAGCTTGAATGGAGCGCTAGCGGGGCAAGAGACCCAGTACTTC
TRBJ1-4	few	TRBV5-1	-	CASSRTSTNEKLFF	TGCGCCAGCAGTAGGACGTCCACTAATGAAAAACTGTTTTTT
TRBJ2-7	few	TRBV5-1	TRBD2	CASSSSGNGSYEQYF	TGCGCCAGCAGCTCTAGCGGGAATGGGTCCTACGAGCAGTACTTC
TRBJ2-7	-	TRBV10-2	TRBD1	CASRGDRGTDEQYF	TGCGCCAGCAGGGGGGACAGAGGGACCGACGAGCAGTACTTC